The 14 T cell receptor beta chains below were found in one sample sequenced in a study of T cell responses to AZD1222 COVID-19 vaccine. Clones were read by immunoSEQ multiplex PCR, and TCRdb kept only the in-frame ones, dropping some. The top ten hold more than 5% of the sample, which has just over 80,000 clones, approximately 90% seen once. The sequencing used peripheral blood, collected on day 0 of AZD1222 vaccination. Every receptor here comes from an adult in good health.

This clone came up once. The genes are TRBV7-7 and TRBJ1-3; D is ambiguous. Per the germline V gene, CDR1 is SSHAT and CDR2 is FNYEAQ (reference sequence). The CDR3 length is 14 residues. CDR3 DNA: TGTGCTAGCGCCCCGGGGTTCGGTGGAAACACCATATATTTT. Translated, it gives CASAPGFGGNTIYF.

The chain combines TRBV4-2 with TRBJ1-2; the D is unclear. CDR3 length: 12 amino acids. Trimming removed 3 bases at V and 7 bases at J, with 9 bases between. Germline assignment: CDR1 LGHNA and CDR2 YNFKEQ. The CDR3, as DNA: TGTGCCAGCAGCCAGCGAACGGGTGGCTACACCTTC. Protein product: CASSQRTGGYTF.

The chain joins TRBV7-9 to TRBJ2-3; D could derive from TRBD1 or TRBD2 (5 bases each). The V end was cut by 5 bases, the J end by 4 bases, with 10 bases between. Germline V lookup: CDR1 SEHNR, CDR2 FQNEAQ (reference sequence). This CDR3 is built from 13 residues. CDR3: CASSPRGPDTQYF. In DNA form, the CDR3 reads TGTGCCAGCAGCCCCCGGGGCCCAGATACGCAGTATTTT.

V usage is TRBV12-3 or TRBV12-4 and J usage is TRBJ2-7, with TRBD1 identical over 7 bases. V gave up 6 bases and J gave up 2 bases; unmatched junction bases: 4. This CDR3 has 13 amino acids. The CDR3 sequence: CASRLTGAYEQYF. Here the CDR3 DNA reads TGTGCCAGCAGACTAACAGGGGCCTACGAGCAGTACTTC.

This chain links TRBV28 with TRBJ1-1; 7 positions agree with TRBD1. Germline CDR1 and CDR2: MDHEN and SYDVKM. Trimming at V came to 1 base and at J to 6 bases, leaving 11 bases not matched to a gene. This CDR3 is 16 amino acids long. The CDR3 DNA sequence: TGTGCCAGCAGTTTATTATCTCCAGGGCAGGGGGCTGAAGCTTTCTTT. This encodes CASSLLSPGQGAEAFF.

The chain carries TRBV27 and TRBJ1-5, with D unclear. Germline CDR1 is MNHEY and CDR2 is SMNVEV (reference sequence). The length of the CDR3 is 14 residues. V gave up 5 bases and J gave up 3 bases, with 11 bases separating them. DNA for the CDR3: TGTGCCAGCAGTCTCGCGCGGGCCAATCAGCCCCAGCATTTT. It specifies CASSLARANQPQHF.

V usage is TRBV15 and J usage is TRBJ1-1; TRBD1 matches 8 bases. CDR1 is LNHNV, CDR2 YYDKDF, per germline (reference sequence). This CDR3 region has 15 residues. With 4 bases clipped from V and 5 bases from J, the junction kept 9 bases outside the gene matches. The CDR3 spells CATSTKTGGGTEAFF. CDR3 bases: TGTGCCACCAGCACCAAAACAGGGGGAGGGACTGAAGCTTTCTTT. The complete variable domain, with remaining parts taken from reference TRBV15 and TRBJ1-1, reads DAMVIQNPRYQVTQFGKPVTLSCSQTLNHNVMYWYQQKSSQAPKLLFHYYDKDFNNEADTPDNFQSRRPNTSFCFLDIRSPGLGDTAMYLCATSTKTGGGTEAFFGQGTRLTVV.

The chain carries TRBV7-2 and TRBJ1-2, with TRBD1 identical over 7 bases. CDR1 SGHTA and CDR2 FQGNSA come from the germline V gene. CDR3 length: 15 amino acids. V lost 5 bases, J lost 0 bases, and 6 bases stayed unmatched. CDR3 loop: CASSRATGSNYGYTF. In DNA form, the CDR3 reads TGTGCCAGCAGCAGGGCGACAGGGTCTAACTATGGCTACACCTTC.

J is TRBJ1-1 and V is TRBV6-2 or TRBV6-3; perhaps TRBD1 as D (6 bases). The CDR3 contains 13 residues. The germline V and J ends were trimmed by 6 bases and 1 base, with 9 bases remaining between them. CDR1 is MNHEY and CDR2 is SVGEGT in the germline V gene. The CDR3 DNA follows: TGTGCCAGCAGCCCCAGGGGGAACACTGAAGCTTTCTTT. Translated: CASSPRGNTEAFF.

This chain connects TRBV5-1 to TRBJ2-7; 7 bases agree with TRBD1. This CDR3 contains 13 residues. Looked up from germline, CDR1 is SGHRS and CDR2 is YFSETQ. Trimming took 1 base from V and 5 from J; bases not matched to a gene: 3. CDR3: CASSLSQGDEQYF. CDR3 DNA sequence: TGCGCCAGCAGCTTGAGTCAGGGGGACGAGCAGTACTTC.

This sequence joins TRBV19 and TRBJ2-7; D is perhaps TRBD1 (5 bases). The V end lost 4 bases, the J end lost 5 bases, and 9 bases lay between the germline ends. The V gene's germline CDR1 is LNHDA and CDR2 SQIVND (reference sequence). This CDR3 is built from 12 residues. CDR3 amino acids: CASSKDTHEQYF. For the CDR3, the DNA is TGTGCCAGTAGTAAGGACACCCACGAGCAGTACTTC.

This chain connects TRBV24-1 to TRBJ2-3; TRBD1 or TRBD2 may be the D gene (6 bases each). In germline, CDR1 is KGHDR, CDR2 SFDVKD. The CDR3 sequence is 16 residues long. V was pared by 4 bases and J by 2 bases, with 15 bases between. This CDR3 reads CATSDHLGGLTDTQYF. CDR3 DNA: TGTGCCACCAGTGACCACTTAGGGGGACTCACAGATACGCAGTATTTT.

There are a few counts of this clone. The chain links TRBV16 to TRBJ1-1; D is ambiguous. The CDR3 consists of 14 residues. Germline CDR1 and CDR2: KGHSY and FQNENV. The V gene lost 4 bases and the J gene lost 1 base, with 10 bases spanning the gap. CDR3 coding DNA: TGTGCCAGCAGCCTCAGGAGAGGGAACACTGAAGCTTTCTTT. It yields the protein CASSLRRGNTEAFF.

This clone was recorded a few times. The chain carries TRBV19 and TRBJ1-6, with 9 positions matching TRBD1. The CDR3 has 16 residues. CDR1 and CDR2 (germline): LNHDA, SQIVND (reference sequence). V gave up 5 bases and J gave up 7 bases; unmatched junction bases: 9. The CDR3 region is CASSGDRGVFNSPLHF. In DNA, the CDR3 is TGTGCCAGTAGTGGAGACAGGGGGGTTTTCAATTCACCCCTCCACTTT. The variable domain in full, completed from reference TRBV19 and TRBJ1-6, reads DGGITQSPKYLFRKEGQNVTLSCEQNLNHDAMYWYRQDPGQGLRLIYYSQIVNDFQKGDIAEGYSVSREKKESFPLTVTSAQKNPTAFYLCASSGDRGVFNSPLHFGNGTRLTVT.